The entry that follows covers one T cell receptor beta chain sequence. The target antigen is unknown. This specimen belongs to a study of graft-versus-host responses after intestinal transplantation. Overall study: Recipients obtained multivisceral, liver-intestinal, or isolated intestinal transplants. Study outcomes and limitations: The recipient marrow held GvH clones, and some of them showed up first in ileum or blood. Early post-transplant HvG declines tracked with peak circulating GvH clone levels.

This table comes from immunoSEQ multiplex PCR, and its TCRdb copy is limited to in-frame clones, with some not included. The table has approximately 97,000 clones, around 93% seen once. Germline loops: CDR1 SGDLS, CDR2 YYNGEE. There are 15 residues in the CDR3. The V end lost 0 bases, the J end lost 0 bases, and 10 bases lay between the germline ends. Sequencing used unstimulated CD8+ T cells sorted from spleen or lymph node cells, obtained before transplant. This chain joins TRBV9 and TRBJ2-7; D may be TRBD2 (6 bases). This receptor was obtained from a human donor who was the organ donor for an intestinal transplant. CDR3 amino acids: CASSVGDSSSYEQYF. As DNA, the CDR3 is TGTGCCAGCAGCGTAGGGGACTCGAGCTCCTACGAGCAGTACTTC. Based on the CDR3 plus reference TRBV9 and TRBJ2-7, the full variable domain is DSGVTQTPKHLITATGQRVTLRCSPRSGDLSVYWYQQSLDQGLQFLIQYYNGEERAKGNILERFSAQQFPDLHSELNLSSLELGDSALYFCASSVGDSSSYEQYFGPGTRLTVT.